The 11 T cell receptor beta chains reported below all come from one sample, sequenced in a study of chemoradiotherapy in HPV16-positive cancers. This table comes from immunoSEQ multiplex PCR, and its TCRdb copy is limited to in-frame clones, with some not included. The table lists tens of thousands of clones, approximately 94% of them singletons. This sample was gathered from a patient who underwent chemoradiotherapy. These receptors came from a human donor with HPV-associated anogenital cancer.

The chain couples TRBV5-4 to TRBJ2-3, with D perhaps TRBD1 (5 bases). Germline CDR1 and CDR2: SGHNT and YYREEE (reference sequence). V lost 6 bases, J lost 0 bases, and 17 bases lay in between. The CDR3 spans 16 residues. Written as DNA, the CDR3 is TGTGCCAGCACCGCCCAGGGCAGGGAAAGCACAGATACGCAGTATTTT. Encoded protein: CASTAQGRESTDTQYF.

This chain uses TRBV19 with TRBJ2-2; 7 bases map to TRBD1. Trimming took 10 bases from V and 1 from J; bases not matched to a gene: 6. The CDR3 is 14 residues long. Germline CDR1 LNHDA, CDR2 SQIVND (reference sequence). The CDR3 DNA follows: TGTGCCACCAGGACAGGACGGAACACCGGGGAGCTGTTTTTT. Protein: CATRTGRNTGELFF.

This chain joins TRBV30 and TRBJ1-2; D gene unclear. Trimming took 1 base from V and 6 from J, leaving 15 bases between them. Germline CDR1 reads GTSNPN; CDR2 reads SVGIG (reference sequence). This CDR3 region has 14 residues. CDR3 region: CAWSGQSIWDGYTF. In DNA form, the CDR3 reads TGTGCCTGGAGTGGGCAGTCGATATGGGATGGCTACACCTTC.

This clone was seen only once. This rearrangement joins TRBV19 to TRBJ1-5; 7 positions match TRBD1. The CDR3 is 13 amino acids. The germline CDR1 and CDR2 sequences are LNHDA and SQIVND (reference sequence). Unmatched junction bases numbered 4, after V lost 6 bases and J lost 5 bases. CDR3 coding DNA: TGTGCCAGTAGCAACGACAGGGATCAGCCCCAGCATTTT. Its protein product is CASSNDRDQPQHF.

The gene calls are TRBV7-9 and TRBJ1-1; 7 nucleotides align to TRBD1. Unmatched junction bases numbered 7, after V lost 4 bases and J lost 8 bases. CDR3 length: 13 residues. Germline CDR1 and CDR2: SEHNR and FQNEAQ (reference sequence). CDR3 region: CASSWNRDSEAFF. CDR3 nucleotides: TGTGCCAGCAGCTGGAATCGGGACAGCGAAGCTTTCTTT.

V gene TRBV5-1 combines with J gene TRBJ2-7; TRBD2 agrees at 11 bases. Germline assignment: CDR1 SGHRS and CDR2 YFSETQ. Unmatched junction bases numbered 8, after V lost 4 bases and J lost 2 bases. The CDR3 is 16 residues long. The CDR3 DNA reads TGCGCCAGCAGCGGTGCGCTAGCGGGGGGTACCTACGAGCAGTACTTC. It codes for CASSGALAGGTYEQYF.

The rearrangement links TRBV28 to TRBJ1-3, with D possibly matching TRBD1 (6 bases). The germline CDR1 and CDR2 sequences are MDHEN and SYDVKM. V lost 7 bases and J 1 base, leaving 17 bases between the germline ends. This CDR3 contains 16 residues. Here the CDR3 DNA reads TGTGCCAGCACCGACCGGGGGGCGATGTCTGGAAACACCATATATTTT. Protein: CASTDRGAMSGNTIYF.

V and J are TRBV7-9 and TRBJ2-7; no firm D call. Trimming cost V 0 bases and J 1 base, with 4 bases left between them. Germline CDR1 is SEHNR and CDR2 is FQNEAQ (reference sequence). The CDR3 totals 13 residues. CDR3 sequence: CASSLAVSYEQYF. CDR3 DNA: TGTGCCAGCAGCTTAGCGGTTTCCTACGAGCAGTACTTC.

The V and J genes are TRBV7-9 and TRBJ2-7, with 7 bases lining up with TRBD1. The CDR3 sequence is 15 residues long. Germline CDR1 SEHNR, CDR2 FQNEAQ (reference sequence). The trim removed 5 bases at V and 0 bases at J, leaving 7 bases unmatched. This CDR3 reads CASSPGDRSSYEQYF. The CDR3 bases are TGTGCCAGCAGCCCCGGGGACAGATCCTCCTACGAGCAGTACTTC.

The V and J genes are TRBV9 and TRBJ2-5, with a weak D call TRBD2 (5 bases). The CDR3 runs 12 residues. Germline CDR1 is SGDLS and CDR2 is YYNGEE. V was pared by 0 bases and J by 5 bases, with 5 bases between. The CDR3 sequence: CASSVERETQYF. The CDR3 region has the DNA TGTGCCAGCAGCGTAGAGCGGGAGACCCAGTACTTC. The variable domain in full, completed from reference TRBV9 and TRBJ2-5, reads DSGVTQTPKHLITATGQRVTLRCSPRSGDLSVYWYQQSLDQGLQFLIQYYNGEERAKGNILERFSAQQFPDLHSELNLSSLELGDSALYFCASSVERETQYFGPGTRLLVL.

This clone occurred a few times. The CDR3 protein is CASSNTGGVKTQYF. CDR3 coding DNA: TGTGCCAGTAGTAACACAGGGGGCGTGAAGACCCAGTACTTC. This chain links TRBV19 with TRBJ2-5, with 9 bases identical to TRBD1. The CDR3 spans 14 residues. CDR1 and CDR2 (germline): LNHDA, SQIVND (reference sequence). J gave up 6 bases and V 4 bases, and 6 bases lay outside the gene matches.